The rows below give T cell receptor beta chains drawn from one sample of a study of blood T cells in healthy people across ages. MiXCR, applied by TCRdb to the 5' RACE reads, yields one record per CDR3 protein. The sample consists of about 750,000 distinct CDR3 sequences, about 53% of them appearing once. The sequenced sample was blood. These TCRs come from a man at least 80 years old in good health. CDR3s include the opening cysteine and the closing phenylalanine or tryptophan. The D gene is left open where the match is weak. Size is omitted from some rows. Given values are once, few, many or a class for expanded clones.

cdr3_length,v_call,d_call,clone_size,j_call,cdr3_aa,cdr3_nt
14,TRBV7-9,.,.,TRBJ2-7,CASSGAGLVYEQYF,TGTGCCAGCAGTGGGGCGGGATTGGTCTACGAGCAGTACTTC
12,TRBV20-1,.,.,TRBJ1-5,CSAGEVHQPQHF,TGCAGTGCTGGGGAGGTACATCAGCCCCAGCATTTT
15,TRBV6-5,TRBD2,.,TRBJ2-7,CASSKTSGTPYEQYF,TGTGCCAGCAGTAAAACTAGCGGGACCCCATACGAGCAGTACTTC
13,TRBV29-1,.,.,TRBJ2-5,CSVEGRFLETQYF,TGCAGCGTTGAAGGTCGGTTTTTGGAGACCCAGTACTTC
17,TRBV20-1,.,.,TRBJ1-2,CSARDLARQALNYGYTF,TGCAGTGCTAGAGATTTAGCGAGACAGGCGCTTAACTATGGCTACACCTTC
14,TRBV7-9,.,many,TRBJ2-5,CASSLVQYQETQYF,TGTGCCAGCAGCTTAGTGCAGTACCAAGAGACCCAGTACTTC
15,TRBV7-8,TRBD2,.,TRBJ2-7,CASSFLAGTSYEQYF,TGTGCCAGCAGCTTCCTAGCGGGGACCTCCTACGAGCAGTACTTC
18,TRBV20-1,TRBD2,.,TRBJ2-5,CSARDWGLAGRGGETQYF,TGCAGTGCTAGAGATTGGGGACTAGCGGGGCGGGGAGGAGAGACCCAGTACTTC
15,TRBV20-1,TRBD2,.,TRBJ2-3,CSVQRRGREADTQYF,TGCAGTGTCCAGAGGCGCGGGAGGGAGGCAGATACGCAGTATTTT
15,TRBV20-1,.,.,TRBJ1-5,CSAGMMGYGDQPQHF,TGCAGCGCTGGAATGATGGGGTATGGGGATCAGCCCCAGCATTTT
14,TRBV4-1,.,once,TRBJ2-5,CASSQEPDQETQYF,TGCGCCAGCAGCCAAGAACCAGACCAAGAGACCCAGTACTTC
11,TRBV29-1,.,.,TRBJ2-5,CSVESGDGQYF,TGCAGCGTTGAGTCTGGGGACGGACAGTACTTC
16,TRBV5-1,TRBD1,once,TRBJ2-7,CASSLGGQVKSYEQYF,TGCGCCAGCAGCTTGGGAGGACAGGTTAAGTCCTACGAGCAGTACTTC